A selection of T cell receptor beta chains follows, all from one sample in a study of blood T cell repertoires in COVID-19. TCRdb's table, derived via immunoSEQ multiplex PCR, lists solely in-frame clones and lacks some. There are some 54,000 clones in the sample; roughly 90% occur only once, and 9% lies in the top ten. Source material: peripheral blood. The source is a man of 80 years or more with active or convalescent COVID-19. Each CDR3 is given with its conserved first and last residue. D genes are given only for firm matches. Part of the rows lack a size; the others show once, few, many or a class for expanded clones.

cdr3_nt cdr3_aa j_call v_call d_call clone_size
TGTGCCAGCAGGTCGGGACAGGGGAGCAATCAGCCCCAGCATTTT CASRSGQGSNQPQHF TRBJ1-5 TRBV28 TRBD1 NA
TGTGCCTGGAGACCCAGGGAAGGCCCCACTGAAGCTTTCTTT CAWRPREGPTEAFF TRBJ1-1 TRBV30 NA NA
TGCGCCAGCAGCCAAGATCATAGAGGTGAGCAGTTCTTC CASSQDHRGEQFF TRBJ2-1 TRBV4-3 NA NA
TGTGCCAGCAGCTTAGATCGGGACAACGAGCAGTACTTC CASSLDRDNEQYF TRBJ2-7 TRBV7-9 NA NA
TGTGCCAGCAGCCCTGGACAGGGGGTGAATCAGCCCCAGCATTTT CASSPGQGVNQPQHF TRBJ1-5 TRBV9 TRBD1 NA
TGCGCCAGCAGCCAAGATAGACAGGGGCGGAGCACCGGGGAGCTGTTTTTT CASSQDRQGRSTGELFF TRBJ2-2 TRBV4-3 TRBD1 NA
TGTGCCAGCAGCTTAGTAGTCTCGTCCTACGAGCAGTACTTC CASSLVVSSYEQYF TRBJ2-7 TRBV7-2 NA NA
TGTGCCAGCTCACCACAAGCGGGGGCAACCTACGAGCAGTACTTC CASSPQAGATYEQYF TRBJ2-7 TRBV18 TRBD2 NA
TGTGCCTGGAGTGTCCGCGGGGGCCAGTTCTTC CAWSVRGGQFF TRBJ2-1 TRBV30 NA NA
TGTGCCAGCAGTCTGGCGGGAACCGGGGAGCTGTTTTTT CASSLAGTGELFF TRBJ2-2 TRBV27 NA NA
TGTGCCAGCAGACGGACAGGGGGGGACCAGCCCCAGCATTTT CASRRTGGDQPQHF TRBJ1-5 TRBV27 TRBD1 NA
TGTGCCACTGGGGGCGGCGAGCAGTACTTC CATGGGEQYF TRBJ2-7 TRBV11-2 NA NA
TGTGCCAGCAGCTTAAGAGGCCAGGGGGCGATCCAAGAGACCCAGTACTTC CASSLRGQGAIQETQYF TRBJ2-5 TRBV7-3 TRBD1 NA
TGTGCCACCAAACCCAGTGGGGGGGCCTACGAGCAGTACTTC CATKPSGGAYEQYF TRBJ2-7 TRBV7-2 TRBD2 NA
TGTGCCAGTCAAAGAGGCTCTGGGGCCAACGTCCTGACTTTC CASQRGSGANVLTF TRBJ2-6 TRBV6-5 NA NA
TGCGCCAGCAGCGCGACCCAGGGCTCTGGGGCCAACGTCCTGACTTTC CASSATQGSGANVLTF TRBJ2-6 TRBV5-1 NA NA
TGTGCCAGCACCAAGGCTAGCGGGAGGCCCTATGAGCAGTTCTTC CASTKASGRPYEQFF TRBJ2-1 TRBV6-5 TRBD2 NA
TGTGCCAGCTCGAAATTGACCCCCCCCGGGGACAATGAGCAGTTCTTC CASSKLTPPGDNEQFF TRBJ2-1 TRBV18 NA NA
TGTGCCAGTAGTCTTCCCGGGACAGGGGGCGTGGAGCCCCAGCATTTT CASSLPGTGGVEPQHF TRBJ1-5 TRBV19 TRBD1 once
TGTGCCAGCAGTTTAAGAGGTCAGGGCAATGAAAAACTGTTTTTT CASSLRGQGNEKLFF TRBJ1-4 TRBV28 NA NA
TGTGCCAGCAGCCCCAGCGGGGGGGCATGGGAAGAGACCCAGTACTTC CASSPSGGAWEETQYF TRBJ2-5 TRBV7-2 TRBD2 NA
TGTGCCAGCAGCGCCGGACTAGCGGTCACGAATACGCAGTATTTT CASSAGLAVTNTQYF TRBJ2-3 TRBV7-3 TRBD2 NA
TGTGCTAGTGGTCAACAGATGAACACTGAAGCTTTCTTT CASGQQMNTEAFF TRBJ1-1 TRBV12-5 NA once
TGCAGCGTTGAGCACCCCGGGACAGGGTTCGACGAGCAGTACTTC CSVEHPGTGFDEQYF TRBJ2-7 TRBV29-1 TRBD1 NA
TGTGCCAGCAGTACCCGGGACAGTGGTCAGCCCCAGCATTTT CASSTRDSGQPQHF TRBJ1-5 TRBV27 TRBD1 NA
TGTGCCAGCAGTCTAGGGGGGGTCATTAATGAAAAACTGTTTTTT CASSLGGVINEKLFF TRBJ1-4 TRBV2 NA NA
TGTGCCAGCAGTGACGGAGATAGCAATCAGCCCCAGCATTTT CASSDGDSNQPQHF TRBJ1-5 TRBV25-1 NA NA
TGTGCCAGCAGTGAAGCGCTTCGGGGGTCCGCTGGCTACACCTTC CASSEALRGSAGYTF TRBJ1-2 TRBV6-1 NA NA
TGTGCCAGCAGCCGAACGTGGGACAGGGCCCAAGAGACCCAGTACTTC CASSRTWDRAQETQYF TRBJ2-5 TRBV7-9 TRBD1 NA
TGTGCCAGCAGCTTAAGTTGGGCGGGTGGCTACACCTTC CASSLSWAGGYTF TRBJ1-2 TRBV7-3 NA NA
TGTGCCAGCAGTTTATCAGCGGCGTCCTCCTACGAGCAGTACTTC CASSLSAASSYEQYF TRBJ2-7 TRBV28 NA NA
TGTGCCAGCAGCGTAGGGTTGCAGGGGCAGGCCAAAAACATTCAGTACTTC CASSVGLQGQAKNIQYF TRBJ2-4 TRBV9 NA NA
TGTGCCAGTAGTATCCAGGGGAACACTGAAGCTTTCTTT CASSIQGNTEAFF TRBJ1-1 TRBV19 NA NA
TGTGCCAGCAAACAGGGGACATCACCCCTCCACTTT CASKQGTSPLHF TRBJ1-6 TRBV6-5 TRBD1 once
TGTGCCAGCAGCCCATTCCGGGACAGGTCGGCGACCCAGTACTTC CASSPFRDRSATQYF TRBJ2-5 TRBV28 TRBD1 NA
TGTGCCAGTAGTATTCGGGACAGGGGCCACGAGCAGTACTTC CASSIRDRGHEQYF TRBJ2-7 TRBV19 TRBD1 NA
TGTGCCAGCGGACAGGCGGGCACTGAAGCTTTCTTT CASGQAGTEAFF TRBJ1-1 TRBV2 TRBD1 NA
TGTGCCAGCATCAAGTTGCCCCCGGGATTTGACACAGATACGCAGTATTTT CASIKLPPGFDTDTQYF TRBJ2-3 TRBV27 NA NA
TGTGCCATCAGTGAGTCTAGGGGGGGATCCTACGAGCAGTACTTC CAISESRGGSYEQYF TRBJ2-7 TRBV10-3 NA NA
TGCAGCGGCTTGACAGGGAATGGCTACACCTTC CSGLTGNGYTF TRBJ1-2 TRBV29-1 TRBD1 once
TGTGCCTGGGGGACTGGACTAGCGGGGGGGCAGGATACGCAGTATTTT CAWGTGLAGGQDTQYF TRBJ2-3 TRBV30 TRBD2 NA
TGTGCCAGCAGTGTTGATTGGGAGGTCTCTGGCTACACCTTC CASSVDWEVSGYTF TRBJ1-2 TRBV6-2/TRBV6-3 NA NA
TGCGCCAGCGGTCAACGGGGACAGGGCTACGAGCAGTACTTC CASGQRGQGYEQYF TRBJ2-7 TRBV5-1 TRBD1 NA
TGTGCCAGCAGCCAAGATGGAGCGGCCGCCCGGGAGACCCAGTACTTC CASSQDGAAARETQYF TRBJ2-5 TRBV3-1/TRBV3-2 NA NA
TGTGCCAGCAGTCCAACAGGGAGGGGTCGTGAAAAACTGTTTTTT CASSPTGRGREKLFF TRBJ1-4 TRBV28 NA NA
TGTGCCAGCAGCGTTGACAGGGATAAACGGAGGTCACCCCTCCACTTT CASSVDRDKRRSPLHF TRBJ1-6 TRBV5-4 TRBD1 NA
TGTGCCAGCAGCGTAGCCGTAGTCCAAGAGACCCAGTACTTC CASSVAVVQETQYF TRBJ2-5 TRBV9 NA NA
TGTGCCAGCACTATCCCGGGACAGGTTTCCTTAGGGGCTTTCTTT CASTIPGQVSLGAFF TRBJ1-1 TRBV28 TRBD1 NA
TGTGCCTGGAGGGCAGGCGGGAGGGGGGGGCAGTACTTC CAWRAGGRGGQYF TRBJ2-7 TRBV30 TRBD2 NA
TGTGCCAGCAGTTTATGGGGGGCGCGGGATGGCTACACCTTC CASSLWGARDGYTF TRBJ1-2 TRBV28 NA once
TGTGCCAGTTTCCCCTGTACAGGGCCCAGCTCCTATAATTCACCCCTCCACTTT CASFPCTGPSSYNSPLHF TRBJ1-6 TRBV19 NA NA
TGTGCCAGCAACACAGGGGTTTCCTACAATGAGCAGTTCTTC CASNTGVSYNEQFF TRBJ2-1 TRBV11-2 TRBD1 once
TGTGCCAGCAGTGAAGGGCTAGCGGATAACTCCTACGAGCAGTACTTC CASSEGLADNSYEQYF TRBJ2-7 TRBV2 TRBD2 NA
TGTGCCAGCAGCCCTCAGGCCGCCTACGAGCAGTACTTC CASSPQAAYEQYF TRBJ2-7 TRBV7-2 NA once
TGTGCCACCAGCAGAACGACAGGTTCACCCCTCCACTTT CATSRTTGSPLHF TRBJ1-6 TRBV15 NA NA
TGCGCCAGCAGCTTGGATGGGGGGGCGAGCCCTAATGAAAAACTGTTTTTT CASSLDGGASPNEKLFF TRBJ1-4 TRBV5-1 NA NA